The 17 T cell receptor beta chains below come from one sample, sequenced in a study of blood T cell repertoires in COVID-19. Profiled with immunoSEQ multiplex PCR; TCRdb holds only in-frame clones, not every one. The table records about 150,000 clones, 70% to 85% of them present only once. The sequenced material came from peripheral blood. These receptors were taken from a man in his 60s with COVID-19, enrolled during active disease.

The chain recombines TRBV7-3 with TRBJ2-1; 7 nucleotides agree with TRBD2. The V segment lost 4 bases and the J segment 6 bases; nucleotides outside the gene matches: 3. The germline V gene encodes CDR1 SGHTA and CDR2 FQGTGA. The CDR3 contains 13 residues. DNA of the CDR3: TGTGCCAGCAGCTCTCCGGGAGGCAATGAGCAGTTCTTC. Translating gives CASSSPGGNEQFF.

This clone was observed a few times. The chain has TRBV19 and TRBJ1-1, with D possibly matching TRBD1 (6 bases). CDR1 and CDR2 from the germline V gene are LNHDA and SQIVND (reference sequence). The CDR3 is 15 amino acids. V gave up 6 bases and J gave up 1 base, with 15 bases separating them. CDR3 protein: CASSIKTTGNTEAFF. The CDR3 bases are TGTGCCAGTAGCATAAAAACGACAGGGAACACTGAAGCTTTCTTT.

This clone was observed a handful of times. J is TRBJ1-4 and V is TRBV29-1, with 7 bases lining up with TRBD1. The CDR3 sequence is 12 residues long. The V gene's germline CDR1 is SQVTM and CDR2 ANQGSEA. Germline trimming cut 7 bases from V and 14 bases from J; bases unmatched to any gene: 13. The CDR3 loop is CSARDRLHKLFF. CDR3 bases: TGCAGCGCCCGGGACAGACTGCACAAGCTGTTTTTT.

The CDR3 region has the DNA TGTGCCAGCAGCCCCGGCGGTCTAGCCAAAAACATTCAGTACTTC. Translated, it gives CASSPGGLAKNIQYF. V is TRBV6-2 or TRBV6-3 and J is TRBJ2-4; D not certain. This CDR3 has 15 amino acids. Trimming took off 6 bases at V and 0 bases at J, with 12 bases between the two ends. CDR1 MNHEY and CDR2 SVGEGT come from the germline V gene.

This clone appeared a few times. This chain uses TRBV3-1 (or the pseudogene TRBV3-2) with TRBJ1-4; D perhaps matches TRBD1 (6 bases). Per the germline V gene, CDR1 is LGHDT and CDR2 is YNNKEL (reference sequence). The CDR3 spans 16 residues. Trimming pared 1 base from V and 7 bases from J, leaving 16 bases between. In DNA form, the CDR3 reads TGTGCCAGCAGCCAAGCGGAAGGGGGGGTCGGTGAAAAACTGTTTTTT. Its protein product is CASSQAEGGVGEKLFF.

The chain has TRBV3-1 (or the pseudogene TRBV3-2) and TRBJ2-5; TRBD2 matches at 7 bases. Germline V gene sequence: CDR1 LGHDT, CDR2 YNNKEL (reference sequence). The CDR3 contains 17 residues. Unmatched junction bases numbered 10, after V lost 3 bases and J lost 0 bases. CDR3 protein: CASSQSMTGGYQETQYF. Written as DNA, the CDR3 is TGTGCCAGCAGCCAGTCTATGACGGGAGGTTACCAAGAGACCCAGTACTTC.

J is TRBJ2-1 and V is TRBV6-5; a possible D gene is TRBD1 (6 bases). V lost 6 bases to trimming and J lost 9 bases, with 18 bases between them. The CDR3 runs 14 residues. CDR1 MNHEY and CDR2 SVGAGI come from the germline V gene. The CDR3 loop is CASRRDQGRGEQFF. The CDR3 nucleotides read TGTGCCAGCAGGAGAGACCAGGGGCGCGGTGAGCAGTTCTTC.

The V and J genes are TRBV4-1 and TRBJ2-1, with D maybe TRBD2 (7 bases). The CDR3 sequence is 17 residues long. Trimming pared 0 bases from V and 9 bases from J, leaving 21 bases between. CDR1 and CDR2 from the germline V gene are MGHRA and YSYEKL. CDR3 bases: TGCGCCAGCAGCCAAGATTTAGAGGGGGGGCGACGGGGTGAGCAGTTCTTC. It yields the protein CASSQDLEGGRRGEQFF.

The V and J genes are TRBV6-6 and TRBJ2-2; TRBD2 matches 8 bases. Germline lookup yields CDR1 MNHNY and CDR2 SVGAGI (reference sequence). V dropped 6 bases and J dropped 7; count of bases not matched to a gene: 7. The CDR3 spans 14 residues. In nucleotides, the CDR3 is TGTGCCAGCAGGGATAGCGGGAAAGGCGGGGAGCTGTTTTTT. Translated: CASRDSGKGGELFF.

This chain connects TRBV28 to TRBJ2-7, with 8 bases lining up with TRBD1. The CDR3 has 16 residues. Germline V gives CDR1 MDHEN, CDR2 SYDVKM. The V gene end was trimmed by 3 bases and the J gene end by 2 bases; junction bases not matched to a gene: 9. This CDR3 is CASSFRRQGAAYEQYF. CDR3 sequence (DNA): TGTGCCAGCAGTTTCCGTCGGCAGGGGGCAGCCTACGAGCAGTACTTC.

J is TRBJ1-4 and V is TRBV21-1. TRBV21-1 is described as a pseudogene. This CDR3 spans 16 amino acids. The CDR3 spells CASSKKGPGELEKLFF. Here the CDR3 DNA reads TGTGCCAGCAGCAAAAAGGGGCCGGGGGAGCTTGAAAAACTGTTTTTT.

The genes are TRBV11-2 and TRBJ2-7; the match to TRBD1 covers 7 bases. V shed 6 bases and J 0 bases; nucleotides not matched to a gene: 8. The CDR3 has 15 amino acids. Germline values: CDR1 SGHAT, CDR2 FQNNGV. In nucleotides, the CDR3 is TGTGCCAGCAGACCTACAGGGGAGAGCTCCTACGAGCAGTACTTC. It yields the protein CASRPTGESSYEQYF.

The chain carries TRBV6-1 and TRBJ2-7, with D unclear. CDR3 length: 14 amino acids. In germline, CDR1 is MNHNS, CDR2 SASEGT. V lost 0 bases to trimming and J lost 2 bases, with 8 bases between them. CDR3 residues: CASSEASQAYEQYF. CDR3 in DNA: TGTGCCAGCAGTGAAGCGAGTCAGGCCTACGAGCAGTACTTC.

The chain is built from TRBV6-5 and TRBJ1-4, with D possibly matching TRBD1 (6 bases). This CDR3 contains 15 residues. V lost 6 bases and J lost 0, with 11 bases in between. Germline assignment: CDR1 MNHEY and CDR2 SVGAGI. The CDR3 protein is CASRGGTTTNEKLFF. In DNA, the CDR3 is TGTGCCAGCAGGGGGGGGACAACAACTAATGAAAAACTGTTTTTT.

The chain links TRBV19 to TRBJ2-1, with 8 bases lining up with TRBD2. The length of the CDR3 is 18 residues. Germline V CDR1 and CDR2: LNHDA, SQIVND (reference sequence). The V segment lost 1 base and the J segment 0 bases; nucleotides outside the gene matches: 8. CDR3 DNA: TGTGCCAGTAGTATAGGAGCGGGAGCGGCCCCCTCCTACAATGAGCAGTTCTTC. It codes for CASSIGAGAAPSYNEQFF. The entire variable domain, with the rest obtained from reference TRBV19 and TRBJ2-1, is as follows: DGGITQSPKYLFRKEGQNVTLSCEQNLNHDAMYWYRQDPGQGLRLIYYSQIVNDFQKGDIAEGYSVSREKKESFPLTVTSAQKNPTAFYLCASSIGAGAAPSYNEQFFGPGTRLTVL.

For the CDR3, the DNA is TGCGCCAGCAGCTCTAACAGGGGGGACACTGAAGCTTTCTTT. It yields the protein CASSSNRGDTEAFF. V is TRBV5-1 and J is TRBJ1-1, with 8 bases identical to TRBD1. The CDR3 sequence is 14 residues long. After removal of 3 bases from V and 3 bases from J, the junction contained 4 bases not matched to a gene. Germline V CDR1 and CDR2: SGHRS, YFSETQ. The whole variable domain, filled in from reference TRBV5-1 and TRBJ1-1, reads KAGVTQTPRYLIKTRGQQVTLSCSPISGHRSVSWYQQTPGQGLQFLFEYFSETQRNKGNFPGRFSGRQFSNSRSEMNVSTLELGDSALYLCASSSNRGDTEAFFGQGTRLTVV.

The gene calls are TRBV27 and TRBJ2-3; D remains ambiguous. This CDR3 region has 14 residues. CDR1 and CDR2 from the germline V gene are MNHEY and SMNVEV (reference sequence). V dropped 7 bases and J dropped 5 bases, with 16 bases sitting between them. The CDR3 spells CASTPAPLGDTQYF. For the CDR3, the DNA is TGTGCCAGCACCCCAGCGCCGTTGGGAGATACGCAGTATTTT.